This T cell receptor (beta chain) was identified in a study of neurological immune-mediated disorders. The wider study: Multiple sclerosis patients numbered approximately 35, of whom approximately 31 were relapsing-remitting and 3 secondary progressive. Study findings and constraints: In HTLV-1-associated myelopathy, TCR clonal expansion was greatest, whereas multiple sclerosis had the least, falling below healthy controls.

TCRdb re-analysed the 5' RACE reads in MiXCR, keeping a single row per CDR3 protein. Of approximately 60,000 distinct CDR3 sequences detected, 3% to 4% appear once; the ten largest clones hold approximately 3.4%. This CDR3 contains 14 residues. The germline CDR1 and CDR2 sequences are DFQATT and SNEGSKA (reference sequence). J was trimmed by 4 bases and V by 3 bases; bases with no gene match: 4. This clonotype was detected ten times or more. What it binds is unknown. Material: PBMCs. The receptor was derived from a woman aged 25 to 39 with multiple sclerosis. The chain is built from TRBV20-1 and TRBJ2-1; 9 bases align to TRBD2. DNA of the CDR3: TGCAGTGCTAGTGGCCTAGCGGGATACAATGAGCAGTTCTTC. As protein: CSASGLAGYNEQFF.